The 26 T cell receptor beta chains below were found in one sample sequenced in a study of T cell responses to AZD1222 COVID-19 vaccine. The repertoire was sequenced with immunoSEQ multiplex PCR; TCRdb's copy has only in-frame clones and lacks some. Of some 130,000 clones listed, roughly 87% are singletons. The specimen was peripheral blood, collected 28 days after the second AZD1222 dose. Receptors were obtained from an adult who received the AZD1222 COVID-19 vaccine.

The J gene is TRBJ2-1, the V gene TRBV7-3; D remains unclear. CDR1 is SGHTA, CDR2 FQGTGA, per germline. The V gene lost 1 base and the J gene lost 1 base, with 5 bases spanning the gap. This CDR3 is built from 14 residues. In DNA, the CDR3 is TGTGCCAGCAGCTTAAGTATTTCCTACAATGAGCAGTTCTTC. Residues: CASSLSISYNEQFF. Full variable domain (rest looked up from reference TRBV7-3 and TRBJ2-1): GAGVSQTPSNKVTEKGKYVELRCDPISGHTALYWYRQSLGQGPEFLIYFQGTGAADDSGLPNDRFFAVRPEGSVSTLKIQRTERGDSAVYLCASSLSISYNEQFFGPGTRLTVL.

This chain connects TRBV2 to TRBJ2-5; D remains ambiguous. This CDR3 has 14 residues. The V and J ends lost 6 bases and 7 bases respectively, with 18 bases between them. The germline CDR1 and CDR2 sequences are SNHLY and FYNNEI. The CDR3 region is CASSPLGPTGTQYF. CDR3 in DNA: TGTGCCAGCAGCCCTCTCGGCCCCACCGGGACCCAGTACTTC.

The gene calls are TRBV28 and TRBJ2-5; a possible D gene is TRBD2 (6 bases). Germline V gene sequence: CDR1 MDHEN, CDR2 SYDVKM. V was trimmed by 5 bases and J by 4 bases, leaving 20 bases between them. The CDR3 contains 16 residues. The CDR3 region is CASSPWAEGGRETQYF. The CDR3 region has the DNA TGTGCCAGCAGTCCCTGGGCGGAGGGTGGAAGAGAGACCCAGTACTTC.

V usage is TRBV6-2 or TRBV6-3 and J usage is TRBJ1-4; D is uncertain. V was pared by 6 bases and J by 8 bases, with 13 bases between. CDR3 length: 13 residues. CDR1 and CDR2 from the germline V gene are MNHEY and SVGEGT. The CDR3 is CASSPYGVEKLFF. The CDR3 DNA reads TGTGCCAGCAGCCCATACGGGGTCGAAAAACTGTTTTTT.

V gene TRBV12-5 combines with J gene TRBJ1-1; D unclear. CDR1 and CDR2 (germline): LGHNT, FRNRAP. Trimming took 1 base from V and 11 from J, leaving 14 bases between them. This CDR3 region has 13 residues. CDR3 nucleotide sequence: TGTGCTAGTGGTTTGGGGGAGGGATATTATGCTTTCTTT. Its protein is CASGLGEGYYAFF.

The chain recombines TRBV5-6 with TRBJ1-2; 9 nucleotides agree with TRBD1. In germline, CDR1 is SGHDT, CDR2 YYEEEE. The V segment lost 0 bases and the J segment 6 bases; nucleotides outside the gene matches: 0. CDR3 length: 13 residues. CDR3 loop: CASSLDRGHGYTF. CDR3 sequence (DNA): TGTGCCAGCAGCTTGGACAGGGGGCATGGCTACACCTTC.

The chain is built from TRBV18 and TRBJ1-5; no firm D call. V shed 5 bases and J shed 6 bases, with 8 bases lying between them. Germline V gene data show CDR1 as KGHSH and CDR2 as LQKENI. The CDR3 consists of 12 residues. The CDR3 nucleotides read TGTGCCAGCTCAGCAGTTGGTCAGCCCCAGCATTTT. Its protein is CASSAVGQPQHF.

This clone came up once. The rearrangement joins TRBV19 to TRBJ2-2; D is undetermined. The ends were cut back, 4 bases at V and 4 bases at J, with 4 bases in the middle. Germline lookup yields CDR1 LNHDA and CDR2 SQIVND (reference sequence). This CDR3 is built from 12 residues. The CDR3 loop is CASSTTTGELFF. CDR3 DNA: TGTGCCAGTAGTACCACCACCGGGGAGCTGTTTTTT.

CDR3 sequence (DNA): TGTGCCAGCAGCCACAGGGTTGGCAATCAGCCCCAGCATTTT. Amino acid sequence: CASSHRVGNQPQHF. The chain is built from TRBV28 and TRBJ1-5; possibly TRBD1 for D (6 bases). The CDR3 length is 14 residues. Trimming shortened V by 6 bases and J by 2 bases, and 11 bases separated the two germline ends. Germline V gives CDR1 MDHEN, CDR2 SYDVKM.

V is TRBV2 and J is TRBJ1-5; unclear D gene. The germline CDR1 and CDR2 sequences are SNHLY and FYNNEI. This CDR3 contains 14 residues. Trimming stripped 4 bases from V and 6 bases from J, with 13 bases between. CDR3 loop: CASSVRVTSQPQHF. CDR3 in DNA: TGTGCCAGCAGTGTACGGGTTACCAGTCAGCCCCAGCATTTT.

The CDR3 loop is CASSLLSGGAKSLEAFF. CDR3 nucleotides: TGTGCCAGCAGTTTACTAAGCGGGGGGGCCAAAAGCCTTGAAGCTTTCTTT. V and J are TRBV28 and TRBJ1-1; the D gene is possibly TRBD1 (6 bases). V shed 2 bases and J shed 7 bases, with 23 bases lying between them. Germline CDR1 reads MDHEN; CDR2 reads SYDVKM. This CDR3 spans 17 amino acids.

The V gene is TRBV7-2, the J gene TRBJ1-1; D is undetermined. V was pared by 3 bases and J by 3 bases, with 11 bases between. Germline loops: CDR1 SGHTA, CDR2 FQGNSA. The CDR3 is made up of 14 amino acids. For the CDR3, the DNA is TGTGCCAGCAGCTTTAAGGTTCGGGACACTGAAGCTTTCTTT. Residues: CASSFKVRDTEAFF.

DNA for the CDR3: TGTGCCAGCAGCTCGAGGCCCGGGACAGCCTATGGCTACACCTTC. Translating gives CASSSRPGTAYGYTF. V gene TRBV7-9 combines with J gene TRBJ1-2; TRBD1 aligns across 7 bases. The length of the CDR3 is 15 residues. V was clipped by 4 bases and J by 4 bases; unmatched bases: 9. The germline V gene encodes CDR1 SEHNR and CDR2 FQNEAQ (reference sequence).

This clone was seen a single time. This chain connects TRBV5-1 to TRBJ1-3, with D uncertain. Trimming removed 0 bases from V and 3 bases from J, with 1 base in between. The V gene's germline CDR1 is SGHRS and CDR2 YFSETQ. This CDR3 is built from 12 residues. CDR3 sequence reads: CASSLDGNTIYF. The DNA of the CDR3 is TGCGCCAGCAGCTTGGATGGAAACACCATATATTTT.

J is TRBJ1-4 and V is TRBV28, with D perhaps matching TRBD1 (6 bases). The CDR3 is 14 amino acids. V was clipped by 3 bases and J by 5 bases, with 10 bases between them. Germline loops: CDR1 MDHEN, CDR2 SYDVKM. The CDR3 DNA reads as TGTGCCAGCAGTTTCACAGGGACCAATGAAAAACTGTTTTTT. As protein: CASSFTGTNEKLFF.

The chain joins TRBV9 to TRBJ2-7; no firm D call. V lost 2 bases, J lost 2 bases, and 11 bases lay in between. CDR3 length equals 14 residues. The germline CDR1 and CDR2 sequences are SGDLS and YYNGEE. CDR3 loop: CASSVNREPYEQYF. CDR3 nucleotides: TGTGCCAGCAGCGTGAATAGGGAACCCTACGAGCAGTACTTC. The variable domain in full, completed from reference TRBV9 and TRBJ2-7, reads DSGVTQTPKHLITATGQRVTLRCSPRSGDLSVYWYQQSLDQGLQFLIQYYNGEERAKGNILERFSAQQFPDLHSELNLSSLELGDSALYFCASSVNREPYEQYFGPGTRLTVT.

The V call is TRBV24-1, the J call TRBJ2-7; no reliable D call. This CDR3 has 13 residues. Deletions cut 4 bases from V and 0 bases from J, with 6 bases between. Germline CDR1 and CDR2: KGHDR and SFDVKD. CDR3 in DNA: TGTGCCACCAGTGACACCAACTCCTACGAGCAGTACTTC. Translating gives CATSDTNSYEQYF.

This clone was seen once. This sequence joins TRBV5-1 and TRBJ1-6; 8 bases fit TRBD1. The CDR3 covers 15 residues. CDR1 SGHRS and CDR2 YFSETQ come from the germline V gene. Trimming cost V 7 bases and J 7 bases; bases outside gene matches: 10. CDR3 residues: CASRIPDRENSPLHF. Written as DNA, the CDR3 is TGCGCCAGCCGCATCCCGGACAGGGAAAATTCACCCCTCCACTTT.

The rearrangement links TRBV6-5 to TRBJ2-7; 8 bases map to TRBD1. The V segment lost 6 bases and the J segment 3 bases; nucleotides outside the gene matches: 4. CDR1 MNHEY and CDR2 SVGAGI come from the germline V gene. The CDR3 totals 13 residues. The CDR3 bases are TGTGCCAGCAGAGACAGGGGAAACTACGAGCAGTACTTC. This translates into CASRDRGNYEQYF.

The genes are TRBV6-6 and TRBJ1-1; a weak D match, TRBD1 (5 bases). Trimming removed 2 bases at V and 5 bases at J, with 12 bases between. This CDR3 spans 14 amino acids. The germline V gene has CDR1 MNHNY and CDR2 SVGAGI (reference sequence). In DNA, the CDR3 is TGTGCCAGCAGTTACCGGGGGGGGACGACTGAAGCTTTCTTT. Translating gives CASSYRGGTTEAFF.

This clone has just one count. The chain links TRBV6-4 to TRBJ1-6; D not certain. The CDR3 totals 14 residues. Germline V lookup: CDR1 MRHNA, CDR2 SNTAGT. The V gene lost 2 bases and the J gene lost 5 bases, with 7 bases spanning the gap. The CDR3 loop is CASSDGENNSPLHF. In nucleotides, the CDR3 is TGTGCCAGCAGTGACGGGGAGAATAATTCACCCCTCCACTTT.

The chain links TRBV4-2 to TRBJ2-1, with 8 bases fitting TRBD1. Germline CDR1 LGHNA, CDR2 YNFKEQ. Unmatched junction bases numbered 6, after V lost 2 bases and J lost 6 bases. The CDR3 runs to 15 residues. The CDR3 region has the DNA TGTGCCAGCAGCCAACCGGGACAGGTCGGCAATGAGCAGTTCTTC. The encoded protein is CASSQPGQVGNEQFF.

The chain links TRBV28 to TRBJ1-2; 9 nucleotides align to TRBD1. Germline V CDR1 and CDR2: MDHEN, SYDVKM. There are 16 residues in the CDR3. Trimming took 6 bases from V and 4 from J; bases not matched to a gene: 12. The CDR3 reads CASRPLSGTGIYGYTF. For the CDR3, the DNA is TGTGCCAGCAGGCCCCTCTCCGGGACAGGGATCTATGGCTACACCTTC.

The rearrangement joins TRBV5-4 to TRBJ1-2; no definite D call. Germline loops: CDR1 SGHNT, CDR2 YYREEE (reference sequence). The CDR3 length is 15 residues. Deletions cut 6 bases from V and 10 bases from J, with 25 bases between. The CDR3: CASTYRSARLNSYTF. CDR3 in DNA: TGTGCCAGCACCTATCGATCGGCGAGACTCAATTCCTACACCTTC.

The V gene is TRBV6-2 or TRBV6-3, the J gene TRBJ1-6; D gene uncertain. CDR1 is MNHEY, CDR2 SVGEGT, per germline. Trimming left V 6 bases short and J 7 bases short, with 13 bases between. The CDR3 is made up of 14 amino acids. The CDR3: CASSPGRSNSPLHF. The CDR3 region has the DNA TGTGCCAGCAGCCCTGGACGGTCAAATTCACCCCTCCACTTT.

In the case of this clone: This CDR3 is also generated by other DNA sequences in the sample. This sequence joins TRBV18 and TRBJ2-7; TRBD2 is a possible D gene (6 bases). CDR3 length: 13 amino acids. The germline gives CDR1 KGHSH, CDR2 LQKENI. V was pared by 3 bases and J by 0 bases, with 6 bases between. The DNA of the CDR3 is TGTGCCAGCTCACCGGGGGGCTCCTACGAGCAGTACTTC. Protein sequence: CASSPGGSYEQYF.